This TCR beta chain appears in the sequencing data of a study of T cells in localized non-small cell lung cancer. Study-level findings and limits: Sequencing was restricted to one tumor region; therefore, heterogeneity remains possible. In adjacent lung appeared a median around 60 of the top 100 tumor clones. Blood T cell density predicted longer survival; adjacent-lung clonality, shorter. The greatest T cell clonality was found in uninvolved adjacent lung (higher than in tumor).

With respect to this clone: Its matching antigen is unknown.

The CDR3 contains 13 residues. The trim removed 6 bases at V and 7 bases at J, leaving 8 bases unmatched. Looked up from germline, CDR1 is SNHLY and CDR2 is FYNNEI. Some clones are missing from TCRdb's copy, which holds only in-frame ones; the method was immunoSEQ multiplex PCR. The sample shows tens of thousands of clones, 88% of them seen only once. The TCR originated in a woman aged 35 to 75 with stage I squamous cell lung carcinoma. This material consisted of peripheral blood, taken before any cancer treatment. This chain links TRBV2 with TRBJ2-7; TRBD1 matches at 8 bases. In DNA form, the CDR3 reads TGTGCCAGCAGCGCAGGGGGCCTAGGGGAGCAGTACTTC. Amino acid sequence: CASSAGGLGEQYF.